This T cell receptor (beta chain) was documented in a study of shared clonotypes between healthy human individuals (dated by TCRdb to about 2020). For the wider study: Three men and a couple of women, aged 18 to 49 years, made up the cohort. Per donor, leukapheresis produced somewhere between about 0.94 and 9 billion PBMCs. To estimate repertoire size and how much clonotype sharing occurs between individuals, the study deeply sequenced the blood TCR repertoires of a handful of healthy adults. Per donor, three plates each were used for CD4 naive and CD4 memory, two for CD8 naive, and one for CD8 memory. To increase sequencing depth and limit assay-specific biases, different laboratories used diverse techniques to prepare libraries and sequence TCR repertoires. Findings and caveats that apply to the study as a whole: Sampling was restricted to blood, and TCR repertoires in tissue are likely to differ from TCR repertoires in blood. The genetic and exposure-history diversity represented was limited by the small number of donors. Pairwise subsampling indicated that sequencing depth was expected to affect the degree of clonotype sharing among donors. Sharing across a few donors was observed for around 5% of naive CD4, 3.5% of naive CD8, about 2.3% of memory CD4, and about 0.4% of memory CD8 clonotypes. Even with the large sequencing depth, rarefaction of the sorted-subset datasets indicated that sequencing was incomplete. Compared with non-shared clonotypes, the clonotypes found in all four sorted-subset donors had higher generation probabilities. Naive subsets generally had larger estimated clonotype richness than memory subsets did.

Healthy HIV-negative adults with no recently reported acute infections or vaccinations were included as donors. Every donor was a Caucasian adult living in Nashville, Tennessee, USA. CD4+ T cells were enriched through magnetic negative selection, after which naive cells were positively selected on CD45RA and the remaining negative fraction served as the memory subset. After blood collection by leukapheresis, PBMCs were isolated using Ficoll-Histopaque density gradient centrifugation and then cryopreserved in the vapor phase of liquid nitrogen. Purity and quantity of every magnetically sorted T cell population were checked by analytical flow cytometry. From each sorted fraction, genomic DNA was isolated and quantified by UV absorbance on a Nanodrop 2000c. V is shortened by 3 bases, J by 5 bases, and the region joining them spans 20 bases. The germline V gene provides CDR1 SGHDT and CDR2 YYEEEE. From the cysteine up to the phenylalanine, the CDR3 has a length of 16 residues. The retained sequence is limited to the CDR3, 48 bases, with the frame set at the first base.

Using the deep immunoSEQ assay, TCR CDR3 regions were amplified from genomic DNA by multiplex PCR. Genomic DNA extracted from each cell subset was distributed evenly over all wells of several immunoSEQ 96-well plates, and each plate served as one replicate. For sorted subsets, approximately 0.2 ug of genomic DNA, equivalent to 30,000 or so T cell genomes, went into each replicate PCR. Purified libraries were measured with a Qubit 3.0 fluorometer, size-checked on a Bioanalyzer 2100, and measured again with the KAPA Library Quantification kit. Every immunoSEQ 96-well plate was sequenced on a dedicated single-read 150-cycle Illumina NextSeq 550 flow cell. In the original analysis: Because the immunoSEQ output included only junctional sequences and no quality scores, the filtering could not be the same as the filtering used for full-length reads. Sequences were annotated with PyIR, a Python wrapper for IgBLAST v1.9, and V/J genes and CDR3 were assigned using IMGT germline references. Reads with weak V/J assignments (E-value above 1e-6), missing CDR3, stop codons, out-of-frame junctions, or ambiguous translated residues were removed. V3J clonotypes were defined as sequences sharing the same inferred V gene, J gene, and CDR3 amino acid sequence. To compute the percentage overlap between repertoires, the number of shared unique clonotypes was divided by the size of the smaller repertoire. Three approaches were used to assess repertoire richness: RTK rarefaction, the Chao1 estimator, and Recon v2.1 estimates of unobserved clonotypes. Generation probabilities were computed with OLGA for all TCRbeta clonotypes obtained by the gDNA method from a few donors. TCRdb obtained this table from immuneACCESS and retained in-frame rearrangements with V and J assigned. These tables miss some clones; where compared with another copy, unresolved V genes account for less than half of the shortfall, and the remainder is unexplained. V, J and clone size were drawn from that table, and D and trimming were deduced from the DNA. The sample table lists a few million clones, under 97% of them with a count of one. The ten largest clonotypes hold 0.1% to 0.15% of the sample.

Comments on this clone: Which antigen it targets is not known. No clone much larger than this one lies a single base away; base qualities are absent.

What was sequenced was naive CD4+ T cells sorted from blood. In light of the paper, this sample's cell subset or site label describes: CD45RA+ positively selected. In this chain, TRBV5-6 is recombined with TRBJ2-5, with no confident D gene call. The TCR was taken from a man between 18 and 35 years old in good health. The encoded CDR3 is CASSSPGQGLAETQYF. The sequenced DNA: TGTGCCAGCAGCTCGCCCGGCCAAGGGCTTGCGGAGACCCAGTACTTC.